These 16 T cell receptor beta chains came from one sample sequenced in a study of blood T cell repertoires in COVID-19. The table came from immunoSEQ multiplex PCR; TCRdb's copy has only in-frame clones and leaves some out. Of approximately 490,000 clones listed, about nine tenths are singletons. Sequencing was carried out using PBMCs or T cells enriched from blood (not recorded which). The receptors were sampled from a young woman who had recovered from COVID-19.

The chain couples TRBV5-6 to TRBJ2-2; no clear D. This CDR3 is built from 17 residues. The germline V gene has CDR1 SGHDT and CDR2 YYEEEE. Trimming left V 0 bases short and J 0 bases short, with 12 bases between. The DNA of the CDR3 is TGTGCCAGCAGCTTGGGATTAAGGAGTCCGAACACCGGGGAGCTGTTTTTT. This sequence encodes CASSLGLRSPNTGELFF.

The CDR3 DNA follows: TGTGCCAGCAGTTACTCTTCTCAGCCCCAGCATTTT. Its protein is CASSYSSQPQHF. The chain combines TRBV12-3 or TRBV12-4 with TRBJ1-5; the D is unclear. The V gene lost 4 bases and the J gene lost 6 bases, with 7 bases spanning the gap. This CDR3 comprises 12 residues.

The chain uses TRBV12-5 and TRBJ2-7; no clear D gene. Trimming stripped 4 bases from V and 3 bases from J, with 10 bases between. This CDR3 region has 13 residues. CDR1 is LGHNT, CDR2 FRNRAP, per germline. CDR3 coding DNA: TGTGCTAGTGGTTCTGAAACTGTCTACGAGCAGTACTTC. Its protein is CASGSETVYEQYF.

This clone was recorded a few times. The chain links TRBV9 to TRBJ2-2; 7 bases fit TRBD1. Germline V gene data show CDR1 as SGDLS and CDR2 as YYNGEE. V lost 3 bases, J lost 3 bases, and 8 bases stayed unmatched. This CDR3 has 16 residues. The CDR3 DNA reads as TGTGCCAGCAGCGCGAGACAGGGTAGTGACACCGGGGAGCTGTTTTTT. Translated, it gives CASSARQGSDTGELFF.

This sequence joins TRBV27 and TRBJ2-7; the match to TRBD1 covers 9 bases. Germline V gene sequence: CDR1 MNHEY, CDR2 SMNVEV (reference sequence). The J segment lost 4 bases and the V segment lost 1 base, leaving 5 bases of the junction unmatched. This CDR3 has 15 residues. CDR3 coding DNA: TGTGCCAGCAGTTTATTGAGGGACAGGGAGTACGAGCAGTACTTC. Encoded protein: CASSLLRDREYEQYF.

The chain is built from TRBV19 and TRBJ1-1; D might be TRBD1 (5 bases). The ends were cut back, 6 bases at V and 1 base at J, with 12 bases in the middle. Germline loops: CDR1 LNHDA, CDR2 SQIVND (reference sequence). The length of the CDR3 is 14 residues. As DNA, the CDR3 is TGTGCCAGTAGGGTTTGGGGGGGGAACACTGAAGCTTTCTTT. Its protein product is CASRVWGGNTEAFF.

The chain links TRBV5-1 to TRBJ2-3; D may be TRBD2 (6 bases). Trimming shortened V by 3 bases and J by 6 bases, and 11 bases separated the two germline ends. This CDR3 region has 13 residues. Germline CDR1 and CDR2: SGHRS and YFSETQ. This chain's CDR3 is CASSSDLADTQYF. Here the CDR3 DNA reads TGCGCCAGCAGCTCGGACCTAGCGGATACGCAGTATTTT. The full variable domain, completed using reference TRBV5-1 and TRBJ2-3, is KAGVTQTPRYLIKTRGQQVTLSCSPISGHRSVSWYQQTPGQGLQFLFEYFSETQRNKGNFPGRFSGRQFSNSRSEMNVSTLELGDSALYLCASSSDLADTQYFGPGTRLTVL.

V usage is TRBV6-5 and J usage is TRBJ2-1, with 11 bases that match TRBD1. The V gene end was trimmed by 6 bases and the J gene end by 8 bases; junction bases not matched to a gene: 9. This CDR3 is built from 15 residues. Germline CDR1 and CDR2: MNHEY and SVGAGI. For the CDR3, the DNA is TGTGCCAGCAGCCTCAGGGACAGGGGGGTCGATGAGCAGTTCTTC. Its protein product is CASSLRDRGVDEQFF.

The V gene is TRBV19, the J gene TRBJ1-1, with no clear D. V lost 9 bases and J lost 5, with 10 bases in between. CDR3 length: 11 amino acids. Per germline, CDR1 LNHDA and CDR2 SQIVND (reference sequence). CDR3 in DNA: TGTGCCAGCAAACTCGGGACTGAAGCTTTCTTT. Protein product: CASKLGTEAFF.

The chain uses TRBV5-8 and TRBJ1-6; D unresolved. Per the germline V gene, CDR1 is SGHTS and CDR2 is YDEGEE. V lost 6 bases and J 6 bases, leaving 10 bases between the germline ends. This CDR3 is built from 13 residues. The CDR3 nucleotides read TGTGCCAGCACCCTCAGGCTTAATTCACCCCTCCACTTT. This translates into CASTLRLNSPLHF. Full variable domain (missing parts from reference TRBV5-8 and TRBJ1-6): EAGVTQSPTHLIKTRGQQATLRCSPISGHTSVYWYQQALGLGLQFLLWYDEGEERNRGNFPPRFSGRQFPNYSSELNVNALELEDSALYLCASTLRLNSPLHFGNGTRLTVT.

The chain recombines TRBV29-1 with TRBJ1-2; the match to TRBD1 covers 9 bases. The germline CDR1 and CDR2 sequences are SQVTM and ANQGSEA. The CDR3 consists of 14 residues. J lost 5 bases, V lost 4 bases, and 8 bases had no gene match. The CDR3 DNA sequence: TGCAGCGTTGGTGGCGGACAGGGGTCTTATGGCTACACCTTC. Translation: CSVGGGQGSYGYTF.

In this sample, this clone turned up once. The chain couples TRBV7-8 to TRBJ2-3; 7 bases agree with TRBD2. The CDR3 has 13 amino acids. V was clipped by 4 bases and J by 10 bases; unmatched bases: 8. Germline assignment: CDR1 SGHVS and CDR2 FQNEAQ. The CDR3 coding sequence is TGTGCCAGCAGCTCGGGGGGTAGCAAGGCGCAGTATTTT. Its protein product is CASSSGGSKAQYF.

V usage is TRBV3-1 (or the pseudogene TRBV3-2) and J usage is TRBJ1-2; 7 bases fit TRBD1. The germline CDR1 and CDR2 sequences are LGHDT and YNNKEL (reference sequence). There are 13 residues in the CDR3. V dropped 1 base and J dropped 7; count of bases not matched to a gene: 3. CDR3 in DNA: TGTGCCAGCAGCCAAGCAGGGGGGACTGGCTACACCTTC. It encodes CASSQAGGTGYTF.

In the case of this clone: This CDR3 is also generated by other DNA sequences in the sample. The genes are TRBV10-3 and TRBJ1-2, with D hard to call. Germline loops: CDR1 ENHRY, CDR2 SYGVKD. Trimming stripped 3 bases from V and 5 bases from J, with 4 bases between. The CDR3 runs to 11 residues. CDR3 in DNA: TGTGCCATCAGTGACAGTTATGGCTACACCTTC. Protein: CAISDSYGYTF.

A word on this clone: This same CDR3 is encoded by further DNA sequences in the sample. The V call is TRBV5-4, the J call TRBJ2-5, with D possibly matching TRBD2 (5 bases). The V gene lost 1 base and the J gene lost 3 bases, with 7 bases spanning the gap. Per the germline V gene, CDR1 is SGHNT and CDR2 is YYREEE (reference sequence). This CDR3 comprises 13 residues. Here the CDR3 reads CASSLRGEETQYF. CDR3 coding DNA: TGTGCCAGCAGCTTGCGGGGTGAAGAGACCCAGTACTTC.

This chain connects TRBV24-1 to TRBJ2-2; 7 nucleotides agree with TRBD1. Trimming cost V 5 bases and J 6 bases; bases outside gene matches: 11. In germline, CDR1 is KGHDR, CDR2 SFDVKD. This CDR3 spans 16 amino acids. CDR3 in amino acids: CATSASTGLRAGELFF. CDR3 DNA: TGTGCCACCAGTGCCTCGACAGGGTTGAGAGCCGGGGAGCTGTTTTTT.